A selection of T cell receptor beta chains follows, all from one sample in a study of cytomegalovirus exposure and HLA in healthy donors. Only in-frame clones appear in the TCRdb table, and some are missing; sequencing was by immunoSEQ multiplex PCR. The sample is made up of roughly 70,000 clones, and the top ten hold around 7.2% of it. The specimen was PBMCs. These receptors were taken from a female donor in good health and CMV-seropositive. CDR3s include the opening cysteine and the closing phenylalanine or tryptophan. D genes are given only for firm matches.

j_gene: TRBJ1-2
v_gene: TRBV10-3
d_gene: TRBD1
CDR3aa: CAISEGRGLNGYTF
CDR3nt: TGTGCCATCAGTGAAGGAAGGGGGCTAAATGGCTACACCTTC

j_gene: TRBJ1-1
v_gene: TRBV6-5
d_gene: TRBD1
CDR3aa: CTSGTGPGAFF
CDR3nt: TGTACCAGCGGGACAGGGCCCGGAGCTTTCTTT

j_gene: TRBJ1-2
v_gene: TRBV6-1
d_gene: TRBD1
CDR3aa: CASIRGQPLNYGYTF
CDR3nt: TGTGCCAGCATTAGGGGGCAGCCCCTTAACTATGGCTACACCTTC

j_gene: TRBJ1-5
v_gene: TRBV15
d_gene: TRBD1
CDR3aa: CATSRDRGLDQPQHF
CDR3nt: TGTGCCACCAGCAGGGACAGGGGGCTTGATCAGCCCCAGCATTTT

j_gene: TRBJ1-2
v_gene: TRBV10-1
d_gene: -
CDR3aa: CASSGGAYGYTF
CDR3nt: TGCGCCAGCAGTGGCGGGGCGTATGGCTACACCTTC

j_gene: TRBJ2-7
v_gene: TRBV5-1
d_gene: TRBD2
CDR3aa: CASSLEASGKYYEQYF
CDR3nt: TGCGCCAGCAGCCTGGAGGCTAGCGGAAAATACTACGAGCAGTACTTC

j_gene: TRBJ2-5
v_gene: TRBV15
d_gene: TRBD1
CDR3aa: CATSGRDRGQETQYF
CDR3nt: TGTGCCACCAGCGGAAGAGACAGGGGTCAAGAGACCCAGTACTTC

j_gene: TRBJ2-5
v_gene: TRBV2
d_gene: -
CDR3aa: CASSRDRQETQYF
CDR3nt: TGTGCCAGCAGTCGTGACAGACAAGAGACCCAGTACTTC

j_gene: TRBJ1-1
v_gene: TRBV15
d_gene: -
CDR3aa: CATSETGSPEAFF
CDR3nt: TGTGCCACCAGCGAAACAGGATCCCCTGAAGCTTTCTTT

j_gene: TRBJ2-6
v_gene: TRBV4-2
d_gene: -
CDR3aa: CASSQHTGYGANVLTF
CDR3nt: TGTGCCAGCAGCCAGCATACAGGGTACGGGGCCAACGTCCTGACTTTC

j_gene: TRBJ2-5
v_gene: TRBV7-9
d_gene: TRBD2
CDR3aa: CASSSAGGGETQYF
CDR3nt: TGTGCCAGCAGCTCGGCGGGGGGCGGGGAGACCCAGTACTTC

j_gene: TRBJ2-5
v_gene: TRBV7-2
d_gene: -
CDR3aa: CASSLGGVGQVIKETQYF
CDR3nt: TGTGCCAGCAGCTTAGGGGGAGTGGGCCAGGTTATTAAAGAGACCCAGTACTTC

j_gene: TRBJ1-1
v_gene: TRBV20-1
d_gene: -
CDR3aa: CSAIDRTEAFF
CDR3nt: TGCAGTGCGATCGACAGAACTGAAGCTTTCTTT

j_gene: TRBJ1-2
v_gene: TRBV9
d_gene: TRBD1
CDR3aa: CASSVSAGTGGYGYTF
CDR3nt: TGTGCCAGCAGCGTATCGGCCGGGACAGGGGGCTATGGCTACACCTTC

j_gene: TRBJ2-2
v_gene: TRBV5-1
d_gene: -
CDR3aa: CASSLGQGNTGELFF
CDR3nt: TGCGCCAGCAGCTTGGGGCAGGGCAACACCGGGGAGCTGTTTTTT

j_gene: TRBJ2-5
v_gene: TRBV4-3
d_gene: TRBD1
CDR3aa: CASSQIGQGRETQYF
CDR3nt: TGCGCCAGCAGCCAGATCGGACAGGGGAGGGAGACCCAGTACTTC

j_gene: TRBJ2-7
v_gene: TRBV5-1
d_gene: -
CDR3aa: CASRGGMSYEQYF
CDR3nt: TGCGCCAGCAGGGGCGGGATGTCTTACGAGCAGTACTTC

j_gene: TRBJ2-3
v_gene: TRBV7-2
d_gene: TRBD2
CDR3aa: CASSQRLAGADTQYF
CDR3nt: TGTGCCAGCAGCCAGAGACTAGCGGGAGCGGATACGCAGTATTTT

j_gene: TRBJ1-1
v_gene: TRBV30
d_gene: TRBD1
CDR3aa: CAWSGDRTGTEAFF
CDR3nt: TGTGCCTGGAGCGGGGACAGGACAGGCACTGAAGCTTTCTTT

j_gene: TRBJ2-2
v_gene: TRBV19
d_gene: TRBD1
CDR3aa: CASSIGTGWLPGELFF
CDR3nt: TGTGCCAGTAGTATAGGGACAGGGTGGCTCCCCGGGGAGCTGTTTTTT

j_gene: TRBJ2-2
v_gene: TRBV7-9
d_gene: TRBD2
CDR3aa: CASSFGLAGNTGELFF
CDR3nt: TGTGCCAGCAGCTTCGGACTAGCGGGAAACACCGGGGAGCTGTTTTTT

j_gene: TRBJ2-7
v_gene: TRBV20-1
d_gene: TRBD1
CDR3aa: CSADRGHEQYF
CDR3nt: TGCAGTGCGGACAGGGGACACGAGCAGTACTTC

j_gene: TRBJ1-1
v_gene: TRBV18
d_gene: TRBD1
CDR3aa: CASSPTGGGIEAFF
CDR3nt: TGTGCCAGCTCACCCACAGGGGGAGGGATTGAAGCTTTCTTT

j_gene: TRBJ2-7
v_gene: TRBV6-1
d_gene: -
CDR3aa: CASRSSYEQYF
CDR3nt: TGTGCCAGCAGGAGCTCCTACGAGCAGTACTTC

j_gene: TRBJ2-1
v_gene: TRBV29-1
d_gene: TRBD2
CDR3aa: CSVGGPAGGNIGNEQFF
CDR3nt: TGCAGCGTTGGGGGACCAGCGGGAGGCAACATAGGAAATGAGCAGTTCTTC

j_gene: TRBJ2-1
v_gene: TRBV5-1
d_gene: TRBD2
CDR3aa: CASSARTSGIGDNEQFF
CDR3nt: TGCGCCAGCAGCGCCCGGACTAGCGGGATAGGCGACAATGAGCAGTTCTTC

j_gene: TRBJ1-6
v_gene: TRBV25-1
d_gene: TRBD1
CDR3aa: CASSETGGSSYNSPLHF
CDR3nt: TGTGCCAGCAGTGAAACAGGGGGAAGCTCCTATAATTCACCCCTCCACTTT

j_gene: TRBJ1-2
v_gene: TRBV6-4
d_gene: TRBD1
CDR3aa: CASSRHLDRPYGYTF
CDR3nt: TGTGCCAGCAGTCGCCATTTGGACAGGCCTTATGGCTACACCTTC

j_gene: TRBJ1-5
v_gene: TRBV9
d_gene: -
CDR3aa: CASSVGTEPQPQHF
CDR3nt: TGTGCCAGCAGCGTAGGGACAGAGCCTCAGCCCCAGCATTTT

j_gene: TRBJ1-5
v_gene: TRBV5-1
d_gene: -
CDR3aa: CASSLDGPGGNQPQHF
CDR3nt: TGCGCCAGCAGCTTGGATGGCCCGGGGGGTAATCAGCCCCAGCATTTT

j_gene: TRBJ1-2
v_gene: TRBV6-8
d_gene: TRBD1
CDR3aa: CASSYHTQGAGGYTF
CDR3nt: TGTGCCAGCAGTTACCATACACAGGGGGCAGGAGGCTACACCTTC

j_gene: TRBJ2-2
v_gene: TRBV7-9
d_gene: -
CDR3aa: CASSLASTGELFF
CDR3nt: TGTGCCAGCAGCTTAGCCAGCACCGGGGAGCTGTTTTTT